A single sample is the source of the 14 T cell receptor beta chains below, sequenced in a study of blood T cells in healthy people across ages. Alongside a J-beta primer mix, a sample-barcoded 5' primer served in a second PCR lasting roughly 7 to 11 cycles. TCRdb re-called the 5' RACE reads with MiXCR, one entry per CDR3 protein. In the table there are around 1,600,000 distinct CDR3 sequences, about 42% of which are singletons. The specimen was blood. The receptors were gathered from a woman younger than 30 in good health.

This clonotype was picked up a small number of times. This chain joins TRBV20-1 and TRBJ1-6; no definite D call. The CDR3 covers 13 residues. V shed 6 bases and J shed 4 bases, with 10 bases lying between them. Germline CDR1 is DFQATT and CDR2 is SNEGSKA (reference sequence). CDR3 bases: TGCAGTGCCCGGACGAATTATAATTCACCCCTCCACTTT. This encodes CSARTNYNSPLHF.

The V call is TRBV7-9, the J call TRBJ2-7; 7 nucleotides align to TRBD2. J lost 6 bases, V lost 1 base, and 12 bases had no gene match. Germline V gives CDR1 SEHNR, CDR2 FQNEAQ (reference sequence). This CDR3 is built from 16 residues. The CDR3 DNA sequence: TGTGCCAGCAGCTTAGGGGGGGGACTCCTGGAATCCGAGCAGTACTTC. Its protein product is CASSLGGGLLESEQYF.

This clonotype came up a few times. This chain uses TRBV2 with TRBJ2-3, with 11 bases lining up with TRBD2. Germline CDR1 reads SNHLY; CDR2 reads FYNNEI. CDR3 length equals 15 residues. Trimming took 5 bases from V and 4 from J; bases not matched to a gene: 5. CDR3 DNA: TGTGCCAGCAGTAGAACTAGCGGGAGCGCAGATACGCAGTATTTT. Encoded protein: CASSRTSGSADTQYF.

This chain connects TRBV20-1 to TRBJ2-7, with TRBD1 identical over 7 bases. Per the germline V gene, CDR1 is DFQATT and CDR2 is SNEGSKA (reference sequence). The junction had 7 bases not matched to a gene; V was cut back by 3 bases and J by 2 bases. The CDR3 is 14 amino acids. CDR3 sequence: CSASPGQRPYEQYF. CDR3 coding DNA: TGCAGTGCTAGCCCGGGACAGAGACCCTACGAGCAGTACTTC.

The CDR3 is CASRSGGGNTIYF. The DNA of the CDR3 is TGTGCCAGCAGGTCAGGGGGCGGAAACACCATATATTTT. The V gene is TRBV28, the J gene TRBJ1-3, with TRBD1 identical over 8 bases. Looked up from germline, CDR1 is MDHEN and CDR2 is SYDVKM. The CDR3 is 13 amino acids. Losses at the gene ends were 6 bases for V and 4 bases for J; bases not matched to a gene: 2.

The chain employs TRBV29-1 and TRBJ2-7; tentatively, D is TRBD1 (6 bases). This CDR3 is built from 15 residues. The germline gives CDR1 SQVTM, CDR2 ANQGSEA. The V gene lost 4 bases and the J gene lost 2 bases, with 18 bases spanning the gap. As DNA, the CDR3 is TGCAGCGTTGTATCTGGTGGGACACTGACCTACGAGCAGTACTTC. This sequence encodes CSVVSGGTLTYEQYF.

This clonotype has only a few counts. This sequence joins TRBV28 and TRBJ2-1, with D perhaps TRBD2 (6 bases). The CDR3 runs 14 residues. The ends were cut back, 6 bases at V and 5 bases at J, with 14 bases in the middle. From germline, CDR1 is MDHEN and CDR2 SYDVKM. The CDR3 bases are TGTGCCAGCAGGCTTAGCGGAGTGAACAATGAGCAGTTCTTC. Translating gives CASRLSGVNNEQFF. Filled out from reference TRBV28 and TRBJ2-1, the complete variable domain reads DVKVTQSSRYLVKRTGEKVFLECVQDMDHENMFWYRQDPGLGLRLIYFSYDVKMKEKGDIPEGYSVSREKKERFSLILESASTNQTSMYLCASRLSGVNNEQFFGPGTRLTVL.

Here the CDR3 DNA reads TGTGCCAGCAGCTTAGAGCGGCTAGCGGGGGACACCGGGGAGCTGTTTTTT. Amino acids: CASSLERLAGDTGELFF. V usage is TRBV11-2 and J usage is TRBJ2-2; 10 bases are a match to TRBD2. Germline CDR1 SGHAT, CDR2 FQNNGV. Trimming at V came to 0 bases and at J to 3 bases, leaving 4 bases not matched to a gene. The CDR3 extends over 17 amino acids. Full variable domain (remainder filled in from reference TRBV11-2 and TRBJ2-2): EAGVAQSPRYKIIEKRQSVAFWCNPISGHATLYWYQQILGQGPKLLIQFQNNGVVDDSQLPKDRFSAERLKGVDSTLKIQPAKLEDSAVYLCASSLERLAGDTGELFFGEGSRLTVL.

This clonotype was seen only a few times. The chain employs TRBV10-3 and TRBJ2-7; D is perhaps TRBD1 or TRBD2 (5 bases each). The germline V gene encodes CDR1 ENHRY and CDR2 SYGVKD. V lost 2 bases and J 5 bases, leaving 10 bases between the germline ends. This CDR3 region has 13 residues. Here the CDR3 reads CAISEGTPDEQYF. As DNA, the CDR3 is TGTGCCATCAGTGAGGGGACGCCGGACGAGCAGTACTTC.

This sequence joins TRBV20-1 and TRBJ2-7; 8 nucleotides match TRBD2. Unmatched junction bases numbered 11, after V lost 0 bases and J lost 7 bases. CDR3 length equals 15 residues. Germline lookup yields CDR1 DFQATT and CDR2 SNEGSKA (reference sequence). CDR3 in amino acids: CSARERRGGAHEQYF. For the CDR3, the DNA is TGCAGTGCTAGAGAACGTCGGGGGGGGGCCCATGAGCAGTACTTC.

This clonotype was detected only a few times. CDR3 in amino acids: CASSFEGRSSYEQYF. Here the CDR3 DNA reads TGTGCCAGCAGCTTTGAAGGCAGGTCCTCCTACGAGCAGTACTTC. The V and J genes are TRBV7-9 and TRBJ2-7; D gene uncertain. This CDR3 contains 15 residues. Germline V gives CDR1 SEHNR, CDR2 FQNEAQ (reference sequence). Trimming shortened V by 3 bases and J by 0 bases, and 12 bases separated the two germline ends.

This clonotype occurred many times. This chain uses TRBV12-3 or TRBV12-4 with TRBJ2-1; D gene uncertain. With 1 base removed from V and 6 bases from J, the gap between germline ends came to 7 bases. This CDR3 has 13 residues. This CDR3 is CASSLGRANEQFF. The CDR3 DNA reads TGTGCCAGCAGTTTAGGTAGGGCCAATGAGCAGTTCTTC.

This rearrangement joins TRBV7-2 to TRBJ1-5; the match to TRBD1 covers 9 bases. The trim removed 5 bases at V and 6 bases at J, leaving 11 bases unmatched. CDR1 is SGHTA, CDR2 FQGNSA, per germline. This CDR3 is built from 16 residues. The DNA for the CDR3 is TGTGCCAGCAGCCCAAGCGGGACAGGGTTCGGTCAGCCCCAGCATTTT. Its translation: CASSPSGTGFGQPQHF.

The J gene is TRBJ1-5, the V gene TRBV6-2 or TRBV6-3; TRBD1 might be the D (5 bases). V was shortened by 8 bases and J by 2 bases, with 16 bases between the two germline ends. The germline V gene encodes CDR1 MNHEY and CDR2 SVGEGT. This CDR3 has 15 residues. CDR3 DNA: TGTGCCAGCGCTAGGGGCCTAGGACGCAATCAGCCCCAGCATTTT. Its translation: CASARGLGRNQPQHF.